Listed below are T cell receptor beta chains from one sample, sequenced in a study of T-cell reconstitution after alpha-beta-depleted transplantation in children. TCRdb used MiXCR to reprocess the PCR reads, holding one entry per CDR3 protein. Here the sample spans about 580,000 distinct CDR3 sequences, under 30% being singletons. This specimen consisted of PBMCs, mostly from graft donor cells, obtained 360 days after TCRalphabeta/CD19-depleted stem cell transplant. These receptors all stem from a boy younger than two who had a stem cell transplant for acute myeloid leukemia, so the T cells may come from the graft donor. Each CDR3 is given with its conserved first and last residue. D genes are given only for firm matches. The listing skips clone size in some rows; elsewhere it reads once, few, many or a size class.

D gene	clone size	V gene	J gene	CDR3 DNA	CDR3 protein
TRBD1	NA	TRBV4-3	TRBJ2-6	TGCGCCAGCAGCCAACACTTTGGGGGACAGGGCTACTCTGGGGCCAACGTCCTGACTTTC	CASSQHFGGQGYSGANVLTF
NA	few	TRBV5-4	TRBJ1-6	TGTGCCAGCAGCGCCCCCGGAGCAGGGGTTTATTCACCCCTCCACTTT	CASSAPGAGVYSPLHF
TRBD2	NA	TRBV20-1	TRBJ2-2	TGCAGTGGGGTAGCGGGGAACACCGGGGAGCTGTTTTTT	CSGVAGNTGELFF
NA	NA	TRBV19	TRBJ1-5	TGTGCCAGTAGTATATTAGGTAATCAGCCCCAGCATTTT	CASSILGNQPQHF
NA	few	TRBV29-1	TRBJ1-5	TGCAGCGTTGGACAGCACAATCAGCCCCAGCATTTT	CSVGQHNQPQHF
NA	few	TRBV6-1	TRBJ1-6	TGTGCCAGCAGTAAACAGGGAACTTCACCCCTCCACTTT	CASSKQGTSPLHF
TRBD1	many	TRBV12-3/TRBV12-4	TRBJ2-1	TGTGCCAGCAGATCCCGGACAGGGTCCTACAATGAGCAGTTCTTC	CASRSRTGSYNEQFF
NA	NA	TRBV4-1	TRBJ2-2	TGCGCCAGCAGCCAAGTCGGCAACGGGGAGCTGTTTTTT	CASSQVGNGELFF
TRBD2	few	TRBV6-5	TRBJ2-3	TGTGCCAGCAGTTACTCGAAAGCGGGGTCAGATACGCAGTATTTT	CASSYSKAGSDTQYF
TRBD1	many	TRBV4-3	TRBJ2-1	TGCGCCAGCAGCCAAGATAGGGGGCTCTCCTACAATGAGCAGTTCTTC	CASSQDRGLSYNEQFF
NA	NA	TRBV6-2/TRBV6-3	TRBJ2-7	TGTGCCAGCAGAACGGACTCCTCGCGCGAGCAGTACTTC	CASRTDSSREQYF
NA	NA	TRBV20-1	TRBJ1-2	TGCAGTGCCAGGGAGCCGACGCGGGGGTATGGCTACACCTTC	CSAREPTRGYGYTF
TRBD2	many	TRBV9	TRBJ2-5	TGTGCCAGCAGCGCGGGACTAGCGGGGGGCCAAGAGACCCAGTACTTC	CASSAGLAGGQETQYF
NA	NA	TRBV12-3/TRBV12-4	TRBJ1-4	TGTGCCAGCAGTTTCTCCAGGGGTGAGGGGGAAAAACTGTTTTTT	CASSFSRGEGEKLFF
TRBD1	few	TRBV9	TRBJ2-1	TGTGCCAGCAGCCCACAGGGGGCAGGGAATGAGCAGTTCTTC	CASSPQGAGNEQFF
NA	NA	TRBV20-1	TRBJ1-2	TGCAGTGCGGCAGGGCCTAGGAATGGCTACACCTTC	CSAAGPRNGYTF
NA	NA	TRBV6-5	TRBJ1-6	TGTGCCAGCAGTCCCGGCGGGGGCCGGTCGTATAATTCACCCCTCCACTTT	CASSPGGGRSYNSPLHF
TRBD1	NA	TRBV12-3/TRBV12-4	TRBJ1-5	TGTGCCAGCAGTTTAGGTTTCTACGACAGGGGCGAGGATCAGCCCCAGCATTTT	CASSLGFYDRGEDQPQHF
NA	once	TRBV27	TRBJ2-7	TGTGCCAGCAGTTTAGCGGGGGCTTCCTACGAGCAGTACTTC	CASSLAGASYEQYF
NA	NA	TRBV12-3/TRBV12-4	TRBJ1-1	TGTGCCAGCACCCCGGACAGCATGAACACTGAAGCTTTCTTT	CASTPDSMNTEAFF
NA	NA	TRBV7-2	TRBJ2-7	TGTGCCAGCAGCTCTGGCGGGCAGGGCACCCTCTACGAGCAGTACTTC	CASSSGGQGTLYEQYF
NA	NA	TRBV25-1	TRBJ2-4	TGTGCCAGCAGTGTATCGCGACGGGGCATTCAGTACTTC	CASSVSRRGIQYF
NA	NA	TRBV18	TRBJ2-5	TGTGCCAGCTCACCAACTCTAACAGTCCAAGAGACCCAGTACTTC	CASSPTLTVQETQYF
NA	many	TRBV20-1	TRBJ2-1	TGCAGTGCTAGAGATCGCTGGAGGGTTACCTTCAATGAGCAGTTCTTC	CSARDRWRVTFNEQFF
NA	NA	TRBV6-2/TRBV6-3	TRBJ1-2	TGTGCCAGCAGTTACTCTATTATCCGGGACAATCCTAATCCGGCCTATGGCTACACCTTC	CASSYSIIRDNPNPAYGYTF
TRBD2	few	TRBV7-2	TRBJ2-1	TGTGCCAGCAGCCCGACTAGCGGGCATACCTACAATGAGCAGTTCTTC	CASSPTSGHTYNEQFF
TRBD2	NA	TRBV6-5	TRBJ2-2	TGTGCCAGCAGTAACCCTACTAGCGGGGGAGACACCGGGGAGCTGTTTTTT	CASSNPTSGGDTGELFF
TRBD2	few	TRBV12-3/TRBV12-4	TRBJ2-1	TGTGCCAGCAGGAATCTAGCGGGGCCCCCGCGGGTGTTCTTC	CASRNLAGPPRVFF
NA	many	TRBV21-1	TRBJ2-7	TGTGCCAGCACCCCTCCTCGGGACACAGCCTACGAGCAGTACTTC	CASTPPRDTAYEQYF
NA	many	TRBV11-2	TRBJ2-1	TGTGCCAGCAGCTTAACGGACAGCCTCTACAATGAGCAGTTCTTC	CASSLTDSLYNEQFF
TRBD1	NA	TRBV6-5	TRBJ1-1	TGTGCCAGCAGTTACCGGACAGGGCAGATGAACACTGAAGCTTTCTTT	CASSYRTGQMNTEAFF
NA	NA	TRBV12-3/TRBV12-4	TRBJ2-5	TGTGCCAGCAGTTTGAGGCCCCTACCCGAGACCCAGTACTTC	CASSLRPLPETQYF
NA	few	TRBV27	TRBJ2-7	TGTGCCAGCAGTTTTGATGGGGGCTACGAGCAGTACTTC	CASSFDGGYEQYF
NA	few	TRBV6-5	TRBJ1-1	TGTGCCAGCAGTTACCCGGCCGCACCTCGGAGAATGAACACTGAAGCTTTCTTT	CASSYPAAPRRMNTEAFF
NA	NA	TRBV2	TRBJ2-5	TGTGCCAGCAGAGAAGGGCCCCAAAAGACCCAGTACTTC	CASREGPQKTQYF
NA	NA	TRBV7-9	TRBJ2-1	TGTGCCAGCAGCCAACTAGCTTCTCTCTTCGATGAGCAGTTCTTC	CASSQLASLFDEQFF
TRBD1	NA	TRBV29-1	TRBJ1-4	TGCAGCGCCACACAGGGGGCGAATGAAAAACTGTTTTTT	CSATQGANEKLFF
TRBD1	many	TRBV24-1	TRBJ2-2	TGTGCCACCAGTGCTGGGGACAGTTACACCGGGGAGCTGTTTTTT	CATSAGDSYTGELFF
NA	many	TRBV12-3/TRBV12-4	TRBJ2-7	TGTGCCAGCAGTTTTAGTACTGAAAAGGAACCTTACGAGCAGTACTTC	CASSFSTEKEPYEQYF
NA	many	TRBV6-5	TRBJ2-3	TGTGCCAGCAGTTACTCGATAGTGGGCGCAGTAGATACGCAGTATTTT	CASSYSIVGAVDTQYF
NA	many	TRBV7-7	TRBJ2-2	TGTGCCAGCAGCTCCTCGGTACCGGGGCAGCTGTTTTTT	CASSSSVPGQLFF
NA	many	TRBV27	TRBJ1-3	TGTGCCAGCAGCCCGTCAACCGCGGACAGCTCTGGAAACACCATATATTTT	CASSPSTADSSGNTIYF
NA	few	TRBV4-3	TRBJ1-1	TGCGCCAGCAGCCAAGATCCCCGCAGGTCCTCAGTCATGAACACTGAAGCTTTCTTT	CASSQDPRRSSVMNTEAFF
TRBD2	few	TRBV13	TRBJ2-5	TGTGCCAGCAGACCGGTCCTAGCGGCCCAAGAGACCCAGTACTTC	CASRPVLAAQETQYF
NA	NA	TRBV11-2	TRBJ2-2	TGTGCCAGCAGCGGACTCCGAGATAACACCGGGGAGCTGTTTTTT	CASSGLRDNTGELFF
NA	many	TRBV12-3/TRBV12-4	TRBJ2-1	TGTGCCAGCAGCTCCTCCGTTGGGCATAGCCAGCACAATGAGCAGTTCTTC	CASSSSVGHSQHNEQFF
TRBD1	few	TRBV27	TRBJ2-7	TGTGCCAGCAGTTTATCGACAGGGACCCTCTACGAGCAGTACTTC	CASSLSTGTLYEQYF
NA	NA	TRBV29-1	TRBJ1-3	TGCAGCGTTGAGGGAGGGGCTGGAAACACCATATATTTT	CSVEGGAGNTIYF
NA	few	TRBV19	TRBJ2-2	TGTGCCAGTAGTATAGTATCAGGAATAAACACCGGGGAGCTGTTTTTT	CASSIVSGINTGELFF
TRBD1	once	TRBV7-9	TRBJ1-1	TGTGCCAGCAGCTTAGGGGGACAGGGAGACACTGAAGCTTTCTTT	CASSLGGQGDTEAFF
NA	many	TRBV14	TRBJ1-1	TGTGCCACCCGGCTATACGAAGCTTTCTTT	CATRLYEAFF
NA	many	TRBV24-1	TRBJ2-5	TGTGCCACCAGTGATTTGGAAGAGACCCAGTACTTC	CATSDLEETQYF
NA	many	TRBV4-1	TRBJ1-4	TGCGCCAGCAGCACCCGAGGAGGGACCGGGACTGGTGAAAAACTGTTTTTT	CASSTRGGTGTGEKLFF
TRBD1	many	TRBV15	TRBJ1-1	TGTGCCACCAGCAGAGGACCGACAGGGAGCGGCTTGACTGAAGCTTTCTTT	CATSRGPTGSGLTEAFF
TRBD1	NA	TRBV20-1	TRBJ1-4	TGCAGTGCCAACAGGGGCGACGGGGGGAGTGAAAAACTGTTTTTT	CSANRGDGGSEKLFF
TRBD1	NA	TRBV20-1	TRBJ2-2	TGCAGTGCTACGTCGGGACAGGCTACCGGGGAGCTGTTTTTT	CSATSGQATGELFF
NA	few	TRBV6-6	TRBJ1-2	TGTGCCAGCAGTTATGACCCCGGGGCCGGCTACACCTTC	CASSYDPGAGYTF
NA	NA	TRBV6-5	TRBJ2-1	TGTGCCAGCAGTTACGAAGCTGATTACAATGAGCAGTTCTTC	CASSYEADYNEQFF